A single sample is the source of the 9 T cell receptor beta chains below, sequenced in a study of T cell responses to AZD1222 COVID-19 vaccine. Sequencing was performed with immunoSEQ multiplex PCR; in TCRdb, only in-frame clones are kept and a portion is missing. The sample lists about 74,000 clones; roughly 89% were seen once. Sequencing was performed on peripheral blood, taken on day 0 of AZD1222 vaccination. These receptor sequences come from an adult in good health.

V is TRBV3-1 (or the pseudogene TRBV3-2) and J is TRBJ1-1, with TRBD1 matching 8 bases. This CDR3 has 18 residues. Per the germline V gene, CDR1 is LGHDT and CDR2 is YNNKEL (reference sequence). J lost 0 bases, V lost 2 bases, and 11 bases had no gene match. CDR3 region: CASSQIKGQGGLNTEAFF. The CDR3 nucleotides read TGTGCCAGCAGCCAAATCAAAGGACAGGGTGGTCTGAACACTGAAGCTTTCTTT.

The J gene is TRBJ1-1, the V gene TRBV28; TRBD1 is a possible D gene (6 bases). The germline V gene has CDR1 MDHEN and CDR2 SYDVKM. The CDR3 consists of 14 residues. V gave up 3 bases and J gave up 2 bases, with 10 bases separating them. The CDR3 DNA follows: TGTGCCAGCAGTTTGGGGGCAGCAAACACTGAAGCTTTCTTT. Protein product: CASSLGAANTEAFF.

The count of this clone is one. The V call is TRBV19, the J call TRBJ1-1; no definite D call. Germline lookup yields CDR1 LNHDA and CDR2 SQIVND (reference sequence). The length of the CDR3 is 14 residues. The V end was cut by 4 bases, the J end by 0 bases, with 9 bases between. The CDR3 DNA reads as TGTGCCAGTAGTACATTCCGTATGAACACTGAAGCTTTCTTT. Protein: CASSTFRMNTEAFF.

The V gene is TRBV14, the J gene TRBJ1-1; possible D gene TRBD1, 6 bases. The CDR3 extends over 17 amino acids. Germline CDR1 SGHDN, CDR2 FVKESK. Trimming left V 1 base short and J 2 bases short, with 17 bases between. CDR3 nucleotide sequence: TGTGCCAGCAGCCAAGCTCTCGGACGAGGGGGAAACACTGAAGCTTTCTTT. Its translation: CASSQALGRGGNTEAFF.

V gene TRBV28 combines with J gene TRBJ1-4; D perhaps matches TRBD1 (5 bases). This CDR3 is built from 12 residues. V was trimmed by 2 bases and J by 12 bases, leaving 10 bases between them. Germline lookup yields CDR1 MDHEN and CDR2 SYDVKM. The CDR3 region is CASSLGSGELFF. The CDR3 bases are TGTGCCAGCAGTTTAGGGTCGGGGGAACTGTTTTTT.

This clone was detected a few times. The V call is TRBV9, the J call TRBJ1-1; 9 bases map to TRBD1. CDR1 is SGDLS and CDR2 is YYNGEE in the germline V gene. The length of the CDR3 is 14 residues. With V trimmed by 3 bases and J by 3 bases, 3 bases remained unmatched. CDR3 DNA sequence: TGTGCCAGCAGCGAACAGGGGGCCTACACTGAAGCTTTCTTT. This codes for CASSEQGAYTEAFF.

V gene TRBV16 combines with J gene TRBJ2-3; D unclear. Trimming stripped 0 bases from V and 1 base from J, with 11 bases between. The CDR3 contains 16 residues. Germline loops: CDR1 KGHSY, CDR2 FQNENV. CDR3 in DNA: TGTGCCAGCAGCCAATCGAGGCAGGCAGGCACAGATACGCAGTATTTT. This translates into CASSQSRQAGTDTQYF.

V gene TRBV27 combines with J gene TRBJ2-1, with D tentatively TRBD2 (6 bases). The CDR3 consists of 15 residues. V lost 7 bases and J 2 bases, leaving 15 bases between the germline ends. Germline CDR1 is MNHEY and CDR2 is SMNVEV (reference sequence). The CDR3 coding sequence is TGTGCCAGCACCACCGGGACTGATCCCTACAATGAGCAGTTCTTC. The encoded protein is CASTTGTDPYNEQFF.

This clone was picked up one time. The gene calls are TRBV11-2 and TRBJ2-1; 7 bases agree with TRBD1. The CDR3 is 16 residues long. With 3 bases clipped from V and 8 bases from J, the junction kept 13 bases outside the gene matches. CDR1 SGHAT and CDR2 FQNNGV come from the germline V gene. CDR3 protein: CASSFGRDSSDDEQFF. CDR3 coding DNA: TGTGCCAGCAGCTTTGGTAGGGACAGTAGTGACGATGAGCAGTTCTTC.